The rows below give T cell receptor beta chains drawn from one sample of a study of cytomegalovirus exposure and HLA in healthy donors. The assay was immunoSEQ multiplex PCR, and TCRdb's table has in-frame clones only and misses some. Recorded for this sample: around 50,000 clones. Source material: PBMCs. The receptors were gathered from a middle-aged woman in good health and CMV-seronegative. CDR3s include the opening cysteine and the closing phenylalanine or tryptophan. The D gene is left open where the match is weak.

TRBV4-2,TRBD1,TRBJ2-5,15,TGTGCCAGCAGCCAATCACGACAGGGCAAAGAGACCCAGTACTTC,CASSQSRQGKETQYF
TRBV6-6,TRBD2,TRBJ2-1,16,TGTGCCAGCAGTTACTCGGGACTAGCGGTTTACAATGAGCAGTTCTTC,CASSYSGLAVYNEQFF
TRBV5-1,NA,TRBJ1-2,15,TGCGCCAGCAGCTTGGGACCCACGGAGAGTGGGGGCTACACCTTC,CASSLGPTESGGYTF
TRBV28,NA,TRBJ2-1,17,TGTGCCAGCAGTTTCCCGATAGCGTCATGGTCCTACAATGAGCAGTTCTTC,CASSFPIASWSYNEQFF
TRBV5-4,NA,TRBJ2-5,17,TGTGCCAGCAGCTTCGTCTCGTTTAGCGGCGCGCCGGAGACCCAGTACTTC,CASSFVSFSGAPETQYF
TRBV5-1,NA,TRBJ1-2,16,TGCGCCAGCAGCTTTCCCACGGGGATATTTGGCTATGGCTACACCTTC,CASSFPTGIFGYGYTF
TRBV19,NA,TRBJ1-6,14,TGTGCCAGTAGTATAGATAGAGGAAACTCACCCCTCCACTTT,CASSIDRGNSPLHF
TRBV18,TRBD1,TRBJ1-1,17,TGTGCCAGCTCACCGACCGAGACGACAGGGCGGGACACTGAAGCTTTCTTT,CASSPTETTGRDTEAFF
TRBV28,NA,TRBJ1-3,15,TGTGCCAGCAGTTTTAGAGGGGGCTCTGGAAACACCATATATTTT,CASSFRGGSGNTIYF
TRBV7-9,NA,TRBJ2-1,15,TGTGCCAGCAGCTTCGTGGGAGAGGACTACAATGAGCAGTTCTTC,CASSFVGEDYNEQFF
TRBV28,NA,TRBJ1-6,15,TGTGCCAGCAGTTCCGGATCCCCCCCGAGGTGGCCCCTCCACTTT,CASSSGSPPRWPLHF
TRBV7-2,NA,TRBJ2-2,17,TGTGCCAGCAGCAGCAAAGGAGGGACGGTTTATCCCGGGGAGCTGTTTTTT,CASSSKGGTVYPGELFF
TRBV28,NA,TRBJ2-7,16,TGTGCCAGCAGTTTCCAGGGCGGCGGGGCTTCCTACGAGCAGTACTTC,CASSFQGGGASYEQYF
TRBV2,NA,TRBJ1-1,13,TGTGCCAGCAGACCGAGGGCGAACACTGAAGCTTTCTTT,CASRPRANTEAFF
TRBV10-3,TRBD2,TRBJ2-1,15,TGTGCCATCAGTGAGATTGCTAGCGGGAGTTATGAGCAGTTCTTC,CAISEIASGSYEQFF
TRBV7-8,TRBD1,TRBJ2-7,14,TGTGCCAGCAGCTTAGTGGACAGGGATTTTGAGCAGTACTTC,CASSLVDRDFEQYF
TRBV11-2,NA,TRBJ1-2,15,TGTGCCAGCAGCTTAGATTTGGCAGGAATGTATGGCTACACCTTC,CASSLDLAGMYGYTF
TRBV9,NA,TRBJ1-6,15,TGTGCCAGCAGCGTAGAACCACAAAAAAACTCACCCCTCCACTTT,CASSVEPQKNSPLHF
TRBV19,NA,TRBJ1-1,15,TGTGCCAGTAGTATGAGCGGGGCCTCGAACCCTGAAGCTTTCTTT,CASSMSGASNPEAFF
TRBV5-4,TRBD2,TRBJ2-1,18,TGTGCCAGCAGCTTTTTTCACGGCGGGGGGGACTCCTACAATGAGCAGTTCTTC,CASSFFHGGGDSYNEQFF
TRBV2,NA,TRBJ2-2,12,TGTGCCAGCAGAGCAACCCGCCGGGAGCTGTTTTTT,CASRATRRELFF
TRBV7-2,NA,TRBJ1-1,15,TGTGCCAGCAGCAAACAACCAGGGCAGGACACTGAAGCTTTCTTT,CASSKQPGQDTEAFF
TRBV6-6,TRBD1,TRBJ1-2,12,TGTGCCAGCGCCGGGGACAGGGGGGGCTACACCTTC,CASAGDRGGYTF
TRBV4-3,NA,TRBJ1-1,14,TGCGCCAGCAGCCAAAGGAATCGGGGCACTGAAGCTTTCTTT,CASSQRNRGTEAFF
TRBV5-1,TRBD2,TRBJ2-2,19,TGCGCCAGCAGCTTGGCTGGGCTAGCGGGGGGCCTAAAGGCCGGGGAGCTGTTTTTT,CASSLAGLAGGLKAGELFF
TRBV9,NA,TRBJ2-1,13,TGTGCCAGCAGCGTAGATTACTACAATGAGCAGTTCTTC,CASSVDYYNEQFF
TRBV5-5,TRBD1,TRBJ2-5,15,TGTGCCAGCAGCTTAGGGGCACAGGGGGTGGAGACCCAGTACTTC,CASSLGAQGVETQYF
TRBV5-1,NA,TRBJ1-1,17,TGCGCCAGCAGCCTGATGTCGGGGAGGGTTATGAACACTGAAGCTTTCTTT,CASSLMSGRVMNTEAFF
TRBV7-9,TRBD1,TRBJ1-2,14,TGTGCCAGCAGCCCAGGGGGGACGGTCTATGGCTACACCTTC,CASSPGGTVYGYTF
TRBV9,NA,TRBJ1-5,15,TGTGCCAGCAGCGTAGACGGAGACCTGAATCAGCCCCAGCATTTT,CASSVDGDLNQPQHF
TRBV18,TRBD2,TRBJ2-1,16,TGTGCCAGCTCACAAAGCGGGAGCAGAGACGACAATGAGCAGTTCTTC,CASSQSGSRDDNEQFF
TRBV4-2,TRBD2,TRBJ2-1,18,TGTGCCAGCAGCCATACTTCTAGCGGGGCGGGTACAAACAATGAGCAGTTCTTC,CASSHTSSGAGTNNEQFF
TRBV7-8,TRBD1,TRBJ2-7,14,TGTGCCAGCAGCTTCTCGGGACAGATCTACGAGCAGTACTTC,CASSFSGQIYEQYF
TRBV4-3,TRBD1,TRBJ2-6,16,TGCGCCAGCGGACAGGGGGCCACCTCTGGGGCCAACGTCCTGACTTTC,CASGQGATSGANVLTF
TRBV5-8,TRBD2,TRBJ2-2,15,TGTGCCAGCAGCCGAGCGGGAGAAGTCACCGGGGAGCTGTTTTTT,CASSRAGEVTGELFF
TRBV28,TRBD2,TRBJ2-7,15,TGTGCCAGCAGCCCACTAGCGGGAGGCCTCTACGAGCAGTACTTC,CASSPLAGGLYEQYF
TRBV19,NA,TRBJ1-5,14,TGTGCCAGTAGTACCACAGGTGGAGCCCAGCCCCAGCATTTT,CASSTTGGAQPQHF
TRBV4-3,TRBD2,TRBJ2-1,15,TGCGCCAGCAGCCTTGCGGGAGAGCCCTACAATGAGCAGTTCTTC,CASSLAGEPYNEQFF
TRBV18,TRBD2,TRBJ2-1,16,TGTGCCAGCTCACCTCGGCAAGCGGGAGGGCCCCATGAGCAGTTCTTC,CASSPRQAGGPHEQFF
TRBV18,NA,TRBJ2-3,17,TGTGCCAGCTCGCTGGGGAATCCGGGACTGAGCACAGATACGCAGTATTTT,CASSLGNPGLSTDTQYF